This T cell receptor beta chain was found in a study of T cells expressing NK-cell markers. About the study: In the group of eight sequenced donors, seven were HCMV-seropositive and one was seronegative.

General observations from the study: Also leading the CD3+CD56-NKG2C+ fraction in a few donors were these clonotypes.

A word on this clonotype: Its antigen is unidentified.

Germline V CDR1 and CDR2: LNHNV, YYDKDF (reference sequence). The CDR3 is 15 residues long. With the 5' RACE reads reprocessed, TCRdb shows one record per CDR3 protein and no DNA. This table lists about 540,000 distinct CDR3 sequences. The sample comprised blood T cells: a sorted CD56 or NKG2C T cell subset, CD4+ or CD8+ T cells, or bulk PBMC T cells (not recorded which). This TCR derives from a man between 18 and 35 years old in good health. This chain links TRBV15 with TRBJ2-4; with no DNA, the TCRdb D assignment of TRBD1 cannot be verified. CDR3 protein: CATLDGTGFGNIQYF. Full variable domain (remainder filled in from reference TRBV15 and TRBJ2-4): DAMVIQNPRYQVTQFGKPVTLSCSQTLNHNVMYWYQQKSSQAPKLLFHYYDKDFNNEADTPDNFQSRRPNTSFCFLDIRSPGLGDTAMYLCATLDGTGFGNIQYFGAGTRLSVL.